A selection of T cell receptor beta chains follows, all from one sample in a study of blood T cell repertoires in COVID-19. Generated by immunoSEQ multiplex PCR, the TCRdb table keeps only in-frame clones and is missing some. The sample has 200,000 to 300,000 clones, about 89% seen once. The sample was peripheral blood. The receptors were gathered from a woman aged 45-65 years with acute or convalescent COVID-19. The CDR3 runs from the conserved cysteine through the conserved F or W. D genes are given only for firm matches. Only some rows state a clone size, as once, few, many or a class for expanded clones.

-	TRBV5-1	TRBJ2-5	-	TGCGCCAGCAGCATCCCTCAAGAGACCCAGTACTTC	CASSIPQETQYF
-	TRBV9	TRBJ1-2	-	TGTGCCAGCAGCGTATCATCAGGGGCTAGCTATGGCTACACCTTC	CASSVSSGASYGYTF
-	TRBV6-6	TRBJ2-5	TRBD2	TGTGCCAGCAGTTGGACTAGCGGGAGGGAGACCCAGTACTTC	CASSWTSGRETQYF
-	TRBV5-1	TRBJ1-2	-	TGCGCCAGCAGCTCGGGACAAGACTATGGCTACACCTTC	CASSSGQDYGYTF
few	TRBV15	TRBJ2-6	-	TGTGCCACCAGCAGAGCCCGAGGCTCTGGGGCCAACGTCCTGACTTTC	CATSRARGSGANVLTF
-	TRBV5-5	TRBJ1-4	TRBD1	TGTGCCAGCAGCCGGGACAGCCTTGAAAAACTGTTTTTT	CASSRDSLEKLFF
-	TRBV11-3	TRBJ2-2	-	TGTGCCAGCAGCCTTTATCGGACCGGGGAGCTGTTTTTT	CASSLYRTGELFF
-	TRBV9	TRBJ2-5	-	TGTGCCAGCAGCGTAGATGAGGGGGAGGGAGAGACCCAGTACTTC	CASSVDEGEGETQYF
few	TRBV18	TRBJ2-5	TRBD1	TGTGCCAGCTCACCGGCTTCAGGGGGCAGAGAGACCCAGTACTTC	CASSPASGGRETQYF
-	TRBV28	TRBJ2-2	TRBD2	TGTGCCAGCGTGGCGGGGGGAGCGGCCGGGGAGCTGTTTTTT	CASVAGGAAGELFF
-	TRBV7-3	TRBJ2-1	TRBD2	TGTGCCAGCAGCCCCGGACTAGCGGGTGTGGACAATGAGCAGTTCTTC	CASSPGLAGVDNEQFF
-	TRBV28	TRBJ1-2	-	TGTGCCAGCAGCCCCCCGGTCGGGGGTGACTATGGCTACACCTTC	CASSPPVGGDYGYTF
-	TRBV5-4	TRBJ2-5	TRBD1	TGTGCCAGCAGCTTCCGGGACAGGGGGCAGGAGACCCAGTACTTC	CASSFRDRGQETQYF
-	TRBV6-2/TRBV6-3	TRBJ2-7	-	TGTGCCAGCAGCGACAGCCGCCCCCCCTCCTACGAGCAGTACTTC	CASSDSRPPSYEQYF
-	TRBV9	TRBJ2-1	TRBD2	TGTGCCAGCAGCCCAGGACTAGCGGAATACAATGAGCAGTTCTTC	CASSPGLAEYNEQFF
-	TRBV19	TRBJ2-4	-	TGTGCCAGTAGTATAGTAGAAGTACTAGCCAAAAACATTCAGTACTTC	CASSIVEVLAKNIQYF
-	TRBV5-1	TRBJ1-2	-	TGCGCCAGCAGCTTGGAGTTGGGGGGGCGAGGTGGCTACACCTTC	CASSLELGGRGGYTF
-	TRBV7-2	TRBJ2-1	TRBD1	TGTGCCAGCAGCTTAGCCGGACAGGGGATTTCCTACAATGAGCAGTTCTTC	CASSLAGQGISYNEQFF
-	TRBV28	TRBJ2-1	-	TGTGCCAGCAGTGTCTTCGGGACAGAGCAGTTCTTC	CASSVFGTEQFF
-	TRBV7-3	TRBJ1-2	TRBD1	TGTGCCAGCAGCCCCGACAGGGGTGGCTACACCTTC	CASSPDRGGYTF
-	TRBV9	TRBJ2-7	-	TGTGCCAGCAGCGTAGGCGGGGCGCCCGACGAGCAGTACTTC	CASSVGGAPDEQYF
-	TRBV7-8	TRBJ1-5	TRBD1	TGTGCCAGCAGCTTGGGGACAGGCCTAAGTGAGTCCCAGCATTTT	CASSLGTGLSESQHF
-	TRBV28	TRBJ2-5	-	TGTGCCAGCAGTCTCTTCTTTGTAGGAGGAGAGACCCAGTACTTC	CASSLFFVGGETQYF
once	TRBV11-3	TRBJ2-1	TRBD1	TGTGCCAGCAGCCCACTACAGGGGTCCTACAATGAGCAGTTCTTC	CASSPLQGSYNEQFF
once	TRBV7-2	TRBJ2-7	-	TGTGCCAGCAGCTTAGATATCTACGACTACGAGCAGTACTTC	CASSLDIYDYEQYF
-	TRBV19	TRBJ2-7	-	TGTGCCAGTAGTATGGGGCAGGGCCCTATCGAGCAGTACTTC	CASSMGQGPIEQYF
-	TRBV27	TRBJ2-7	TRBD2	TGTGCCAGCAGTCGATCACTAGCGGTAACCTACGAGCAGTACTTC	CASSRSLAVTYEQYF
-	TRBV23-1	TRBJ1-5	-	TGCGCCAGCAGTCAATCGAGGTTCCCAGGGGATGGCAATCAGCCCCAGCATTTT	CASSQSRFPGDGNQPQHF
once	TRBV14	TRBJ1-2	-	TGTGCCAGCAGCGGGGCCTCCTGGTATGGCTACACCTTC	CASSGASWYGYTF
-	TRBV9	TRBJ2-5	TRBD2	TGTGCCAGCAGCGTAGTGGCGGGAGGGCAAGAGACCCAGTACTTC	CASSVVAGGQETQYF
-	TRBV14	TRBJ2-3	TRBD2	TGTGCCAGCAGCCGGCGACTAGCGGGAGGGGTAGATACGCAGTATTTT	CASSRRLAGGVDTQYF
once	TRBV6-1	TRBJ2-7	TRBD1	TGTGCCAGCAGTGAGGAACCGGGACAGAGCTACGAGCAGTACTTC	CASSEEPGQSYEQYF
-	TRBV19	TRBJ2-7	-	TGTGCCAGTAGTATAGGGACCGGGACTGCGAGCTCCTACGAGCAGTACTTC	CASSIGTGTASSYEQYF